These 3 T cell receptor beta chains were all obtained from the same sample, sequenced in a study of human T cells and chemical hapten exposure. TCRdb recomputed calls from the RACE reads with MiXCR, one row per CDR3 protein. Here the sample spans around 340,000 distinct CDR3 sequences, approximately 6.9% being singletons. This sample's time point: patch test 1, 2 weeks after DPC sensitization. Documented treatment: therapeutic diphenylcyclopropenone sensitization with weekly scalp DPC. Sample: whole blood, taken in connection with sensitization to the hapten diphenylcyclopropenone (DPC). The receptors shown here come from a woman younger than 35 with alopecia areata. Some clones in this sample may be carry-over from other donors' samples.

This clonotype was recorded a few times. The V and J genes are TRBV2 and TRBJ1-5, with D unresolved. CDR1 is SNHLY and CDR2 is FYNNEI in the germline V gene. With 1 base removed from V and 5 bases from J, the gap between germline ends came to 6 bases. This CDR3 has 13 amino acids. CDR3 DNA sequence: TGTGCCAGCAGTGAAGGCAGTTATCAGCCCCAGCATTTT. It encodes CASSEGSYQPQHF.

V and J are TRBV4-1 and TRBJ1-2, with 8 bases identical to TRBD1. Germline loops: CDR1 MGHRA, CDR2 YSYEKL. Trimming cost V 4 bases and J 2 bases; bases outside gene matches: 12. The CDR3 is 17 residues long. Here the CDR3 DNA reads TGCGCCAGCAGCCTCTTACACCGGACAGGGACCAACTATGGCTACACCTTC. It encodes CASSLLHRTGTNYGYTF.

A few counts support this clonotype. CDR3 sequence (DNA): TGCGCCAGCAGCCAACCAAGCCCGGGAACGCCCCAGCATTTT. Its translation is CASSQPSPGTPQHF. The chain recombines TRBV4-1 with TRBJ1-5; no clear D. V lost 2 bases and J lost 9, with 14 bases in between. This CDR3 has 14 residues. Germline V CDR1 and CDR2: MGHRA, YSYEKL.